The source of this TCR beta chain is a study of shared clonotypes between healthy human individuals. Sequencing of unsorted PBMC DNA was carried out using ten immunoSEQ deep assay plates. Authors' processing steps: In the immunoSEQ data, sequences were junction-only and lacked quality scores, so filtering differed. Sequencing used immunoSEQ multiplex PCR; TCRdb keeps in-frame clones, though not all of them. V, J and clone size derive from that table, while D and trimming were established from the DNA sequence. Among about 500,000 clones listed, roughly three quarters were seen once. All donors qualified as healthy HIV-negative adults and had experienced no recent acute infections or vaccinations. Around 90 million PBMCs per unsorted sample were used for genomic DNA. V dropped 2 bases and J dropped 8 bases, with 12 bases sitting between them. Looked up from germline, CDR1 is SGHAT and CDR2 is FQNNGV. The CDR3 extends over 13 amino acids.

The clonotype was recovered from a woman in her thirties or forties in good health. Some clones in this sample may be carry-over from other donors' samples. The chain employs TRBV11-2 and TRBJ1-1; weak D call: TRBD1 (5 bases). What was sequenced was PBMCs. The CDR3: CASSLYSRTEAFF. The CDR3, as DNA: TGTGCCAGCAGCTTATACTCCAGGACAGAAGCTTTCTTT.